This T cell receptor (beta chain) was retrieved from a study of cytomegalovirus exposure and HLA in healthy donors. Across the whole study: HLA-typed donors were the source of roughly 85 million unique TCRs held in an early data release.

Concerning this clone itself: Its antigen is as yet unknown.

The PCR used 60 Vbeta and 13 Jbeta primers. Measured with immunoSEQ multiplex PCR; TCRdb has only the in-frame clones, and not every one. The sample consists of 190,000 or so clones, 70% to 80% of them appearing once. Study-wide findings and caveats: Some TCR beta chains (around 180 of them) were listed as cytomegalovirus-associated. In a later analysis, TCR beta V- and J-gene trimming showed a link to a missense DCLRE1C variant.

The TCR was taken from a male donor in good health and CMV-seropositive. The sequenced material came from PBMCs.

CDR3: CASRPRVDTGELFF. The DNA for the CDR3 is TGTGCCAGCAGACCCCGGGTAGACACCGGGGAGCTGTTTTTT. The chain links TRBV6-6 to TRBJ2-2; no definite D call. CDR1 MNHNY and CDR2 SVGAGI come from the germline V gene (reference sequence). The V end lost 6 bases, the J end lost 3 bases, and 11 bases lay between the germline ends. This CDR3 region has 14 residues.